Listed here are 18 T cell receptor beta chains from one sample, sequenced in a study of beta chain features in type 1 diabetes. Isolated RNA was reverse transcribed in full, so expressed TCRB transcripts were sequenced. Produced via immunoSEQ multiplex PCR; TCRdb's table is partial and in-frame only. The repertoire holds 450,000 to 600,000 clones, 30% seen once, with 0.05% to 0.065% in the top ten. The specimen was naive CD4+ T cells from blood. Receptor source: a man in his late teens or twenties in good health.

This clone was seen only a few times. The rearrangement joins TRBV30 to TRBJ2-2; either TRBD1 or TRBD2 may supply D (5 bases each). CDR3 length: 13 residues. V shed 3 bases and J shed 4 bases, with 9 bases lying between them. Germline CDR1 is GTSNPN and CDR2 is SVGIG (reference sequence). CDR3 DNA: TGTGCCTGGAGGGGACGGAGCACCGGGGAGCTGTTTTTT. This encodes CAWRGRSTGELFF. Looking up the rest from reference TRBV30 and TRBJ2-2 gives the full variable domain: SQTIHQWPATLVQPVGSPLSLECTVEGTSNPNLYWYRQAAGRGLQLLFYSVGIGQISSEVPQNLSASRPQDRQFILSSKKLLLSDSGFYLCAWRGRSTGELFFGEGSRLTVL.

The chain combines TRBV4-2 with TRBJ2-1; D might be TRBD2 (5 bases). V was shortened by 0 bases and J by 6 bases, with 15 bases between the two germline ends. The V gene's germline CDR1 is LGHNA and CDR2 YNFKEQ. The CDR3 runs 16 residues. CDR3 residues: CASSQDPLLAGNEQFF. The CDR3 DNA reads TGTGCCAGCAGCCAAGATCCCCTCCTGGCGGGCAATGAGCAGTTCTTC.

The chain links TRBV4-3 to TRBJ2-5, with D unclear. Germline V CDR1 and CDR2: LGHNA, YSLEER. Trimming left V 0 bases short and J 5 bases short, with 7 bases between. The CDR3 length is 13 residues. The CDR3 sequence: CASSQDLEETQYF. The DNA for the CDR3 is TGCGCCAGCAGCCAAGATTTAGAGGAGACCCAGTACTTC.

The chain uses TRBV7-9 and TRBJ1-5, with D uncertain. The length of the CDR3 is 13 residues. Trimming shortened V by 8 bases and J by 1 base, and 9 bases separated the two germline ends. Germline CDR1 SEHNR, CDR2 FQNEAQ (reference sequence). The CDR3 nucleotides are TGTGCCAGCTCCGCATGGAGCAATCAGCCCCAGCATTTT. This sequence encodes CASSAWSNQPQHF.

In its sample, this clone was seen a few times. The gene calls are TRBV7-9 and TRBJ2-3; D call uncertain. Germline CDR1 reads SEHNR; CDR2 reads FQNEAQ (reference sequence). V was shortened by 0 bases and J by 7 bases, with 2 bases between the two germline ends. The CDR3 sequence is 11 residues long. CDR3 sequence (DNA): TGTGCCAGCAGCTTAGCGAATACGCAGTATTTT. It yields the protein CASSLANTQYF.

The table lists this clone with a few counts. The CDR3 sequence: CASSESRAEQFF. The CDR3 DNA follows: TGTGCCAGCAGTGAGAGTCGGGCTGAGCAGTTCTTC. The chain carries TRBV2 and TRBJ2-1; D gene ambiguous. V was pared by 3 bases and J by 9 bases, with 9 bases between. Germline CDR1 SNHLY, CDR2 FYNNEI. The CDR3 is made up of 12 amino acids.

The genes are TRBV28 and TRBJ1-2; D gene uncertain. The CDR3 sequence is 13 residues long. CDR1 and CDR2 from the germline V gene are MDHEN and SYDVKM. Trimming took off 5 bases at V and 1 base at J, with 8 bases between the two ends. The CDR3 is CASSRFFNYGYTF. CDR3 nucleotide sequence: TGTGCCAGCAGTCGCTTTTTTAACTATGGCTACACCTTC.

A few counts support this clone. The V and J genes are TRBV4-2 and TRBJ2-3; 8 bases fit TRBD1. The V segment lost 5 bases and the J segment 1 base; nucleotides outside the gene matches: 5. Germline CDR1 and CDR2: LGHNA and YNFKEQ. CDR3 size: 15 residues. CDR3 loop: CASSGQGTRTDTQYF. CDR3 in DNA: TGTGCCAGCAGCGGACAGGGTACTCGCACAGATACGCAGTATTTT.

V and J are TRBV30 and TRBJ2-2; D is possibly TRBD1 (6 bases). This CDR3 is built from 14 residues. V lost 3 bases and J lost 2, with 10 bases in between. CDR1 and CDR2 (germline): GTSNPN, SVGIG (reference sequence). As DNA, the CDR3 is TGTGCCTGGAGAAAACAGGGAAACACCGGGGAGCTGTTTTTT. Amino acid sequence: CAWRKQGNTGELFF.

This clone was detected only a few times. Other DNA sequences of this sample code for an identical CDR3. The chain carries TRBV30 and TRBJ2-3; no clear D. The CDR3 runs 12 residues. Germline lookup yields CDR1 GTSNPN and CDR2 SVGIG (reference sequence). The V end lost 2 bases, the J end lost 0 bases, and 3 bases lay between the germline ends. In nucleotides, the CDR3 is TGTGCCTGGAGTCCAAGCACAGATACGCAGTATTTT. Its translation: CAWSPSTDTQYF.

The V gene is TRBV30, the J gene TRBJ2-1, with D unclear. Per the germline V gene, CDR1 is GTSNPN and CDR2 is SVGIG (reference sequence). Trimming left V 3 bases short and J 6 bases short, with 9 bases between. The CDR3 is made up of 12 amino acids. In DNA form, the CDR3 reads TGTGCCTGGAGCTTGGGCTTCAATGAGCAGTTCTTC. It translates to CAWSLGFNEQFF.

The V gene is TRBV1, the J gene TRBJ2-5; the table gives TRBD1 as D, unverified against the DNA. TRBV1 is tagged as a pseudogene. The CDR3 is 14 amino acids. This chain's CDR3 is CTSSRTGSGETQYF. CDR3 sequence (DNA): TGCACCAGCAGCCGCACAGGGTCGGGAGAGACCCAGTACTTC.

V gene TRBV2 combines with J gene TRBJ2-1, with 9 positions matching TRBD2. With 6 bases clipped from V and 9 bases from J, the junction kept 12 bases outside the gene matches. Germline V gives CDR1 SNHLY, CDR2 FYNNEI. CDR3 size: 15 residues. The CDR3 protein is CASSPEVAGVAEQFF. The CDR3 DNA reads TGTGCCAGCAGCCCCGAGGTAGCGGGAGTGGCTGAGCAGTTCTTC.

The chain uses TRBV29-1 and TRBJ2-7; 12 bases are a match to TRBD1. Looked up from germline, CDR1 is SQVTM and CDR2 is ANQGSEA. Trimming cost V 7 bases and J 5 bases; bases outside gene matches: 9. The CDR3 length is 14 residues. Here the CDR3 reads CSALAGTGGHEQYF. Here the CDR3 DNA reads TGCAGCGCCCTAGCCGGGACAGGGGGCCACGAGCAGTACTTC.

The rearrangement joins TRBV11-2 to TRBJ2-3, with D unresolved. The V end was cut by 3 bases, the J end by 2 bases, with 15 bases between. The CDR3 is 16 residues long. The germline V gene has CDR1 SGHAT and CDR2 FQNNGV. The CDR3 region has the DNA TGTGCCAGCAGCTTTTGGCAGAACTACCTCACAGATACGCAGTATTTT. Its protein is CASSFWQNYLTDTQYF. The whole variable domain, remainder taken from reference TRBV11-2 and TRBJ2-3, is EAGVAQSPRYKIIEKRQSVAFWCNPISGHATLYWYQQILGQGPKLLIQFQNNGVVDDSQLPKDRFSAERLKGVDSTLKIQPAKLEDSAVYLCASSFWQNYLTDTQYFGPGTRLTVL.

This CDR3 reads CASSFGALFGNTIYF. CDR3 bases: TGTGCCAGCAGCTTCGGAGCCCTTTTTGGAAACACCATATATTTT. This chain links TRBV5-6 with TRBJ1-3; D not resolved. The ends were cut back, 2 bases at V and 3 bases at J, with 12 bases in the middle. The CDR3 runs to 15 residues. Germline values: CDR1 SGHDT, CDR2 YYEEEE.

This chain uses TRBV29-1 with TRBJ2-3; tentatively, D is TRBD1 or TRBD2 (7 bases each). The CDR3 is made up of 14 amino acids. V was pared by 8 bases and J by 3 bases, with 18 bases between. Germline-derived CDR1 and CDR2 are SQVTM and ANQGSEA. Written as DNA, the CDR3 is TGCAGCCTCCGGGGCAGGGGGGGGACAGATACGCAGTATTTT. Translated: CSLRGRGGTDTQYF.

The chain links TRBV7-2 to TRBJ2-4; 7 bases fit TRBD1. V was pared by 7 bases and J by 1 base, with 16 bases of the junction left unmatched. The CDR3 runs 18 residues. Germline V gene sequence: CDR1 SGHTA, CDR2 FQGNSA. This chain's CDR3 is CASTLGTVRTVAKNIQYF. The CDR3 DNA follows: TGTGCCAGCACCTTGGGGACAGTACGAACGGTGGCCAAAAACATTCAGTACTTC.